This TCR beta chain is from a study of blood T cell repertoires in COVID-19. As for the study in general: The analysed material was cDNA or gDNA that came from T cells, B-cell-depleted T cells, or PBMCs.

Germline lookup yields CDR1 SGHNT and CDR2 YYREEE (reference sequence). The CDR3 runs to 15 residues. V was clipped by 0 bases and J by 5 bases, with 11 bases between them. TCRdb's copy holds only in-frame clones and misses some; the assay was immunoSEQ multiplex PCR. This table has about 60,000 clones, roughly 80% appearing once. The clonotype was recovered from a man between 65 and 85 years old with active COVID-19. Sequencing input: peripheral blood. The chain joins TRBV5-4 to TRBJ1-4; tentative D call: TRBD1 (5 bases). CDR3 coding DNA: TGTGCCAGCAGCTTGGGGACTGGGGGGAATGAAAAACTGTTTTTT. This codes for CASSLGTGGNEKLFF.